This TCR beta chain was captured in a study of blood T cell repertoires in COVID-19. Trimming pared 0 bases from V and 0 bases from J, leaving 5 bases between. The CDR3 spans 15 residues. Per germline, CDR1 SGHAT and CDR2 FQNNGV. The authors' processing: Scientists estimated how many nucleated cells there were by amplifying reference gene primers. Clones were read by immunoSEQ multiplex PCR, and TCRdb kept only the in-frame ones, dropping some. V, J and clone size derive from that table, while D and trimming were established from the DNA sequence. The table records 250,000 to 300,000 clones, 89% of them present only once.

The gene calls are TRBV11-2 and TRBJ1-4; no clear D gene. Sequenced: peripheral blood. The sequence derives from a woman aged 55-69 years with acute or convalescent COVID-19. CDR3 sequence: CASSLDRATNEKLFF. DNA of the CDR3: TGTGCCAGCAGCTTAGATCGTGCAACTAATGAAAAACTGTTTTTT.